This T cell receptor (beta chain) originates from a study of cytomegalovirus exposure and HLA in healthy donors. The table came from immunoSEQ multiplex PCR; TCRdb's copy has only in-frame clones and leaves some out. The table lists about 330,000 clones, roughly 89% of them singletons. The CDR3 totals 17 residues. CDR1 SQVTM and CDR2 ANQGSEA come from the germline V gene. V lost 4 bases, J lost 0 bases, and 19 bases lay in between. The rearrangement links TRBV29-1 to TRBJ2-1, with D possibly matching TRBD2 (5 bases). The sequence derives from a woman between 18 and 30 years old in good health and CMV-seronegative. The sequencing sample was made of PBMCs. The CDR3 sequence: CSVADFESSSSYNEQFF. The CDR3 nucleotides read TGCAGCGTTGCGGACTTTGAGTCCTCTAGCTCCTACAATGAGCAGTTCTTC.